These 21 T cell receptor beta chains originate from one sample sequenced in a study of T cell repertoires in cytomegalovirus infection. These receptors have no identified antigens. TCRdb re-analysed the reads in MiXCR, keeping a single row per CDR3 protein. The sample consists of about a million distinct CDR3 sequences, approximately 31% of them appearing once. Material: cultured CD8+ T cells from PBMCs, obtained from culture after CMV antigen stimulation. The source is a human donor in good health (CMV status not recorded). Some clones in this sample may be carry-over from other donors' samples.

The chain is built from TRBV4-3 and TRBJ2-5, with D maybe TRBD1 (5 bases). Germline V gene lookup returns CDR1 LGHNA and CDR2 YSLEER. This CDR3 contains 16 residues. Deletions cut 0 bases from V and 1 base from J, with 12 bases between. The chain's CDR3 is CASSQDRYRTQETQYF. CDR3 coding DNA: TGCGCCAGCAGCCAAGATCGGTACAGGACCCAAGAGACCCAGTACTTC.

This clonotype was observed a few times. The CDR3, as DNA: TGTGCCAGCAGCCAGAAGGGGGGATTTGGCAATCAGCCCCAGCATTTT. Translation: CASSQKGGFGNQPQHF. This rearrangement joins TRBV7-6 to TRBJ1-5; maybe TRBD1 (6 bases). Germline V gene sequence: CDR1 SGHVS, CDR2 FNYEAQ. There are 16 residues in the CDR3. Trimming removed 5 bases from V and 2 bases from J, with 16 bases in between.

The CDR3 sequence is CASSHFGLAGDHYYEQYF. The CDR3 nucleotides are TGTGCCAGCAGCCACTTCGGACTAGCGGGGGACCATTACTACGAGCAGTACTTC. This rearrangement joins TRBV4-2 to TRBJ2-7; TRBD2 aligns across 13 bases. CDR3 size: 18 residues. CDR1 and CDR2 from the germline V gene are LGHNA and YNFKEQ. The V and J ends lost 3 bases and 3 bases, in that order; junction bases with no gene match: 11.

The chain carries TRBV12-3 or TRBV12-4 and TRBJ2-5; the match to TRBD2 covers 8 bases. Trimming cost V 2 bases and J 4 bases; bases outside gene matches: 15. This CDR3 region has 18 residues. The CDR3 region has the DNA TGTGCCAGCAGTTTATACACGGGGGGGCCTTCAATTGCAGAGACCCAGTACTTC. Amino acids: CASSLYTGGPSIAETQYF.

The CDR3 reads CASSRGVGVIYNEQFF. CDR3 DNA sequence: TGTGCCAGCAGTCGGGGTGTGGGGGTAATCTACAATGAGCAGTTCTTC. This chain joins TRBV6-5 and TRBJ2-1; D possibly matches TRBD1 or TRBD2 (5 bases each). The CDR3 contains 16 residues. V lost 5 bases and J lost 3, with 17 bases in between. In germline, CDR1 is MNHEY, CDR2 SVGAGI.

J is TRBJ2-3 and V is TRBV4-1; 12 bases line up with TRBD2. Germline V gene lookup returns CDR1 MGHRA and CDR2 YSYEKL. The length of the CDR3 is 16 residues. Trimming cost V 4 bases and J 3 bases; bases outside gene matches: 5. The CDR3 spells CASSRRGTSGTDTQYF. CDR3 DNA sequence: TGCGCCAGCAGCCGGAGGGGGACTAGCGGGACAGATACGCAGTATTTT.

This clonotype was counted only a few times. The J gene is TRBJ2-7, the V gene TRBV7-9, with TRBD1 matching 7 bases. CDR1 SEHNR and CDR2 FQNEAQ come from the germline V gene (reference sequence). The J segment lost 6 bases and the V segment lost 6 bases, leaving 8 bases of the junction unmatched. There are 13 residues in the CDR3. CDR3 in DNA: TGTGCCAGCAGTCTCCCGGGACAGCCCGAGCAGTACGTC. This translates into CASSLPGQPEQYV.

This clonotype has ten or more counts. This chain links TRBV25-1 with TRBJ2-5; 10 bases are a match to TRBD1. This CDR3 region has 14 residues. Trimming cost V 5 bases and J 3 bases; bases outside gene matches: 3. Germline V gene sequence: CDR1 MGHDK, CDR2 SYGVNS. The chain's CDR3 is CASSYGTGEETQYF. The CDR3 DNA is TGTGCCAGCAGTTACGGGACAGGGGAAGAGACCCAGTACTTC.

This clonotype was counted at least ten times. The chain combines TRBV7-6 with TRBJ2-1; TRBD2 agrees at 10 bases. The CDR3 length is 17 residues. CDR1 is SGHVS, CDR2 FNYEAQ, per germline. The trim removed 1 base at V and 7 bases at J, leaving 10 bases unmatched. CDR3 nucleotide sequence: TGTGCCAGCAGCTTAGACCCCACTAGCGGGGTGGGGAATGAGCAGTTCTTC. Translation gives CASSLDPTSGVGNEQFF.

This chain links TRBV7-9 with TRBJ2-7, with a tentative D call TRBD2 (5 bases). Germline CDR1 reads SEHNR; CDR2 reads FQNEAQ (reference sequence). CDR3 length: 14 amino acids. Trimming stripped 5 bases from V and 4 bases from J, with 15 bases between. The CDR3 DNA follows: TGTGCCAGCAGCCATCAGTCGCGGGCGTACGAGCAGTACGTC. Encoded protein: CASSHQSRAYEQYV.

This clonotype was seen only a few times. CDR3 coding DNA: TGTGCCAGCAGTTGGGGGACTCCCAGAGGCAATCAGCCCCAGCATTTT. Amino acid sequence: CASSWGTPRGNQPQHF. The V gene is TRBV6-2 or TRBV6-3, the J gene TRBJ1-5; D may be TRBD1 (5 bases). V lost 4 bases, J lost 2 bases, and 15 bases lay in between. The CDR3 contains 16 residues. CDR1 is MNHEY and CDR2 is SVGEGT in the germline V gene.

V is TRBV6-8 and J is TRBJ1-1; D is possibly TRBD1 (6 bases). Per the germline V gene, CDR1 is MNHGY and CDR2 is SAAAGT. This CDR3 has 15 residues. V dropped 5 bases and J dropped 4 bases, with 17 bases sitting between them. The CDR3 loop is CASSKGGERFTEAFF. CDR3 bases: TGTGCCAGCAGTAAAGGGGGGGAGCGGTTCACTGAAGCTTTCTTT.

The chain carries TRBV6-6 and TRBJ2-7; 9 bases are shared with TRBD1. Losses at the gene ends were 5 bases for V and 4 bases for J; bases not matched to a gene: 9. Germline V lookup: CDR1 MNHNY, CDR2 SVGAGI (reference sequence). The CDR3 is 15 amino acids. The CDR3 region is CASSDPGTGMYEQYF. The CDR3 region has the DNA TGTGCCAGCAGTGATCCCGGGACAGGGATGTACGAGCAGTACTTC.

Note on this clonotype: This sequence may be a read error, since a much larger clone differs from it by one base. The rearrangement joins TRBV6-5 to TRBJ1-1, with D hard to call. The V end lost 2 bases, the J end lost 1 base, and 5 bases lay between the germline ends. The CDR3 covers 13 residues. The germline V gene encodes CDR1 MNHEY and CDR2 SVGAGI. Here the CDR3 reads CASSYGKNTEAFF. The DNA of the CDR3 is TGTGCCAGCAGTTACGGGAAGAACACTGAAGCTTTCTTT.

The rearrangement joins TRBV4-1 to TRBJ1-5, with D unclear. V gave up 0 bases and J gave up 0 bases, with 9 bases separating them. The CDR3 is made up of 16 amino acids. The germline V gene encodes CDR1 MGHRA and CDR2 YSYEKL. The CDR3 here is CASSQEEPNSNQPQHF. The CDR3 bases are TGCGCCAGCAGCCAAGAGGAGCCAAATAGCAATCAGCCCCAGCATTTT.

The chain uses TRBV28 and TRBJ2-5; TRBD2 agrees at 9 bases. The trim removed 5 bases at V and 1 base at J, leaving 17 bases unmatched. The CDR3 spans 19 residues. Germline values: CDR1 MDHEN, CDR2 SYDVKM. As DNA, the CDR3 is TGTGCCAGCAGTCACCCAGCGGGCGGGGGGGCCATCGGCCAAGAGACCCAGTACTTC. Its translation is CASSHPAGGGAIGQETQYF.

The sample holds a few counts of this clonotype. The V gene is TRBV14, the J gene TRBJ1-1, with D hard to call. The CDR3 has 14 amino acids. The V end was cut by 0 bases, the J end by 5 bases, with 10 bases between. Germline V gene data show CDR1 as SGHDN and CDR2 as FVKESK. For the CDR3, the DNA is TGTGCCAGCAGCCAAGATACATTAGGGACTGAAGCTTTCTTT. Amino acids: CASSQDTLGTEAFF.

CDR3 nucleotides: TGTGCCAGCCGCTCAGAGGGGCGCACTGAAGCTTTCTTT. This gives the protein CASRSEGRTEAFF. The chain employs TRBV6-5 and TRBJ1-1, with D possibly being TRBD1 (5 bases). Trimming removed 8 bases at V and 4 bases at J, with 14 bases between. CDR1 and CDR2 from the germline V gene are MNHEY and SVGAGI. This CDR3 has 13 residues.

With respect to this clonotype: A read error may produce the germline difference seen at one junction end. This chain connects TRBV14 to TRBJ1-6; D uncertain. The CDR3 runs to 17 residues. The germline gives CDR1 SGHDN, CDR2 FVKESK. CDR3 sequence reads: CASSQTGVSSYNSPLYF. CDR3 nucleotides: TGTGCCAGCAGCCAAACGGGCGTTAGCTCCTATAATTCACCCCTCTACTTT.

This clonotype has a handful of counts. The CDR3 loop is CASKGTGVDTQYF. CDR3 bases: TGTGCCAGCAAGGGGACAGGGGTGGATACGCAGTATTTT. The chain has TRBV11-3 and TRBJ2-3, with TRBD1 matching over 10 bases. Germline CDR1 and CDR2: SGHNT and YENEEA. There are 13 residues in the CDR3. Trimming removed 7 bases from V and 6 bases from J; junction bases left unmatched: 4. Supplemented by reference TRBV11-3 and TRBJ2-3, the full variable domain reads EAGVVQSPRYKIIEKKQPVAFWCNPISGHNTLYWYLQNLGQGPELLIRYENEEAVDDSQLPKDRFSAERLKGVDSTLKIQPAELGDSAVYLCASKGTGVDTQYFGPGTRLTVL.

The CDR3 loop is CASSYGRGTYEQYV. In nucleotides, the CDR3 is TGTGCCAGCAGTTACGGCAGGGGAACCTACGAGCAGTACGTC. This chain links TRBV6-2 or TRBV6-3 with TRBJ2-7, with D possibly being TRBD1 (6 bases). Germline values: CDR1 MNHEY, CDR2 SVGEGT. The V gene lost 2 bases and the J gene lost 2 bases, with 10 bases spanning the gap. The CDR3 loop spans 14 amino acids.